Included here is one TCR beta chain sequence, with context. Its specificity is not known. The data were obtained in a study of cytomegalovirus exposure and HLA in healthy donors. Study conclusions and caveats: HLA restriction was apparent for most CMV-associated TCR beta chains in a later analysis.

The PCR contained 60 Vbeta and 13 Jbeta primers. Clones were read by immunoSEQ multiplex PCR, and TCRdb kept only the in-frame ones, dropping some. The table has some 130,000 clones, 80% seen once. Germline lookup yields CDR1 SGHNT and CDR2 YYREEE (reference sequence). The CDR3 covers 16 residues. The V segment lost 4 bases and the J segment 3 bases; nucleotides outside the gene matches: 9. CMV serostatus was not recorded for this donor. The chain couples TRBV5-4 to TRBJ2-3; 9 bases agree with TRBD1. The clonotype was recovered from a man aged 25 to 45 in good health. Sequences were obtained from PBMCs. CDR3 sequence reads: CASSHPGTGLTDTQYF. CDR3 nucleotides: TGTGCCAGCAGCCACCCCGGGACAGGGCTGACAGATACGCAGTATTTT.